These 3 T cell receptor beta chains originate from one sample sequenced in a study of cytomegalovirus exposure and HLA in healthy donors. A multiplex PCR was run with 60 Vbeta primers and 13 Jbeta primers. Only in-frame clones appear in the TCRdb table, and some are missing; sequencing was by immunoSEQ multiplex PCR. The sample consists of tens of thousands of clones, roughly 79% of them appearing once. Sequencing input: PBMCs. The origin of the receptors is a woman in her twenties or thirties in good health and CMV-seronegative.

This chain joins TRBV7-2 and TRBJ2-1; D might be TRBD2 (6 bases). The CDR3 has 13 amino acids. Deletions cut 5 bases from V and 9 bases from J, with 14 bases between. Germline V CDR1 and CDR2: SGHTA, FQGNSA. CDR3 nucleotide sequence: TGTGCCAGCAGCGGGGGACTCCCCGGTGAGCAGTTCTTC. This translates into CASSGGLPGEQFF.

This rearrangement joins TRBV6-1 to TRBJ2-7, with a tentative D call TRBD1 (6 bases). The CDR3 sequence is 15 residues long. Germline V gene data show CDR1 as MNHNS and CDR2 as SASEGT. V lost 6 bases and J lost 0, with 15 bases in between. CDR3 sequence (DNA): TGTGCCAGCAGAACGGACAGACAACCCTCCTACGAGCAGTACTTC. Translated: CASRTDRQPSYEQYF.

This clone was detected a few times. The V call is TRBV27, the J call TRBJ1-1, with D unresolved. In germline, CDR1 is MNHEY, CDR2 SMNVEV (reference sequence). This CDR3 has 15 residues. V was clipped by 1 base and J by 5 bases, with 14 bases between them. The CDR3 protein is CASSLLARSLTEAFF. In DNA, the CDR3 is TGTGCCAGCAGTTTATTGGCACGATCGTTGACTGAAGCTTTCTTT.